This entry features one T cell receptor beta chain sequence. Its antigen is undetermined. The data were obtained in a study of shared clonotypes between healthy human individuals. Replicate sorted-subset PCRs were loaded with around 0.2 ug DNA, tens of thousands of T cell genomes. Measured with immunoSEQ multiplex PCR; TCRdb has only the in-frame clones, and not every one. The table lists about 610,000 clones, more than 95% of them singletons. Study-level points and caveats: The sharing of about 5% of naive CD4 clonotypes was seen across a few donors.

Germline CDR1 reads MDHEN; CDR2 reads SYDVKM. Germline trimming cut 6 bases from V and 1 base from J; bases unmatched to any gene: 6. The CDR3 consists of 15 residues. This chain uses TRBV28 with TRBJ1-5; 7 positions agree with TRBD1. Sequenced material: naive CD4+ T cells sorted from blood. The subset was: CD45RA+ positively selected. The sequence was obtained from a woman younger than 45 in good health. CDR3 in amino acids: CASRLTQGSNQPQHF. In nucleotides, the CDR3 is TGTGCCAGCAGACTAACACAGGGGAGCAATCAGCCCCAGCATTTT. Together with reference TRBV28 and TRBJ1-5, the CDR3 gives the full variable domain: DVKVTQSSRYLVKRTGEKVFLECVQDMDHENMFWYRQDPGLGLRLIYFSYDVKMKEKGDIPEGYSVSREKKERFSLILESASTNQTSMYLCASRLTQGSNQPQHFGDGTRLSIL.